The 10 T cell receptor beta chains reported below all come from one sample, sequenced in a study of blood T cell repertoires in COVID-19. Data came from immunoSEQ multiplex PCR; TCRdb stores just in-frame clones and leaves some out. The sample shows around 290,000 clones, around 89% of them seen only once. The specimen sequenced was PBMCs or T cells enriched from blood (not recorded which). All receptors come from a woman aged 60-70 years in a cohort exposed to, infected with or recovered from COVID-19 (not recorded which).

Only one count was recorded for this clone. The V call is TRBV28, the J call TRBJ1-2; a weak D match, TRBD1 (5 bases). Trimming left V 3 bases short and J 8 bases short, with 16 bases between. The germline V gene has CDR1 MDHEN and CDR2 SYDVKM. The CDR3 loop spans 14 amino acids. The CDR3 DNA follows: TGTGCCAGCAGTTTGGGAAGGGGCTTTAGCGGCTACACCTTC. As protein: CASSLGRGFSGYTF.

V gene TRBV6-5 combines with J gene TRBJ2-2; D is perhaps TRBD1 (6 bases). Germline CDR1 and CDR2: MNHEY and SVGAGI. Trimming pared 6 bases from V and 6 bases from J, leaving 11 bases between. The CDR3 length is 13 residues. CDR3 amino acids: CASRPQGPGELFF. CDR3 in DNA: TGTGCCAGCAGACCACAGGGTCCCGGGGAGCTGTTTTTT.

This clone appeared a few times. This chain connects TRBV19 to TRBJ2-2, with D maybe TRBD1 (6 bases). The V end was cut by 6 bases, the J end by 3 bases, with 11 bases between. Germline V gene sequence: CDR1 LNHDA, CDR2 SQIVND (reference sequence). CDR3 length: 14 amino acids. The CDR3 region is CASRTGHYTGELFF. CDR3 sequence (DNA): TGTGCCAGTAGGACGGGACACTACACCGGGGAGCTGTTTTTT.

The chain is built from TRBV10-1 and TRBJ2-1; 7 bases agree with TRBD2. This CDR3 comprises 14 residues. Germline CDR1 and CDR2: WNHNN and SYGVQD (reference sequence). The V gene end was trimmed by 3 bases and the J gene end by 5 bases; junction bases not matched to a gene: 4. In DNA form, the CDR3 reads TGCGCCAGCAGTGATTGGCGGGAGAACAATGAGCAGTTCTTC. This sequence encodes CASSDWRENNEQFF.

The chain links TRBV30 to TRBJ1-1; D perhaps matches TRBD1 (5 bases). Trimming removed 4 bases at V and 1 base at J, with 10 bases between. Germline V CDR1 and CDR2: GTSNPN, SVGIG (reference sequence). The CDR3 spans 13 residues. The DNA of the CDR3 is TGTGCCTGGAATACCCAGGGGAACACTGAAGCTTTCTTT. Translating it yields CAWNTQGNTEAFF.

The chain links TRBV7-9 to TRBJ1-4, with TRBD1 as a possible D gene (5 bases). The CDR3 extends over 12 amino acids. Germline V gene data show CDR1 as SEHNR and CDR2 as FQNEAQ (reference sequence). V lost 4 bases and J lost 10, with 10 bases in between. CDR3 DNA: TGTGCCAGCAGCTCCCGGGGGGGAAAACTGTTTTTT. Its translation: CASSSRGGKLFF.

V usage is TRBV18 and J usage is TRBJ2-7; 7 nucleotides line up with TRBD2. With 1 base clipped from V and 4 bases from J, the junction kept 4 bases outside the gene matches. The CDR3 is made up of 14 amino acids. Germline V gene data show CDR1 as KGHSH and CDR2 as LQKENI. The CDR3 here is CASSPLERGYEQYF. The CDR3 DNA reads TGTGCCAGCTCACCACTGGAGCGGGGTTACGAGCAGTACTTC.

This rearrangement joins TRBV7-2 to TRBJ2-1; 12 nucleotides line up with TRBD1. With V trimmed by 2 bases and J by 9 bases, 17 bases remained unmatched. The CDR3 sequence is 19 residues long. Germline V CDR1 and CDR2: SGHTA, FQGNSA. CDR3: CASSLRGTGGQGAQGEQFF. The CDR3 DNA is TGTGCCAGCAGCTTAAGGGGAACCGGGGGACAGGGGGCGCAGGGTGAGCAGTTCTTC.

This sequence joins TRBV2 and TRBJ2-1; D is ambiguous. Between the trimmed V and J ends, which lost 2 bases and 2 bases, there was a span of 10 bases. The CDR3 is 15 residues long. Germline loops: CDR1 SNHLY, CDR2 FYNNEI. CDR3 loop: CASSELGSTYNEQFF. CDR3 nucleotide sequence: TGTGCCAGCAGTGAATTGGGTAGCACCTACAATGAGCAGTTCTTC.

This clone was found once. V gene TRBV30 combines with J gene TRBJ2-5; D may be TRBD1 (5 bases). CDR1 is GTSNPN, CDR2 SVGIG, per germline (reference sequence). The CDR3 sequence is 14 residues long. The V end was cut by 4 bases, the J end by 0 bases, with 12 bases between. The CDR3 protein is CAWKRTQYQETQYF. CDR3 nucleotides: TGTGCCTGGAAGAGGACACAGTACCAAGAGACCCAGTACTTC.